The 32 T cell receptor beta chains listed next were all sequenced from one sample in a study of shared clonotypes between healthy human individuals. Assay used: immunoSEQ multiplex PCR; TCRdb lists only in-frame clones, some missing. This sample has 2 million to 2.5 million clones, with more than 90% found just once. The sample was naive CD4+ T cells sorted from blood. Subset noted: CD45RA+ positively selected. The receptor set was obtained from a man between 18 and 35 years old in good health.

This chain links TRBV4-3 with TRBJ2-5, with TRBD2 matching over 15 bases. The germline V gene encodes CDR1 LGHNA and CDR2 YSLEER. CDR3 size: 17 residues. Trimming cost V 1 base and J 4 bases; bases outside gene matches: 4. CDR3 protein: CASSQGGLAGGPETQYF. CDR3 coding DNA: TGCGCCAGCAGCCAAGGAGGACTAGCGGGAGGGCCAGAGACCCAGTACTTC.

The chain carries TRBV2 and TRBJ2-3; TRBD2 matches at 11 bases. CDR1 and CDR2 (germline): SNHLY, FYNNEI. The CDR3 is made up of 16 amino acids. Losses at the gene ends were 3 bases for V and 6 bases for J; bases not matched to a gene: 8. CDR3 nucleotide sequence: TGTGCCAGCAGTGAGGGGCTAGCGGGAGGAGCTGATACGCAGTATTTT. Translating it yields CASSEGLAGGADTQYF.

This chain's CDR3 is CASSLEGTAVETQYF. The DNA of the CDR3 is TGCGCCAGCAGCTTGGAGGGGACGGCGGTGGAGACCCAGTACTTC. The genes are TRBV5-1 and TRBJ2-5; D is perhaps TRBD1 or TRBD2 (5 bases each). The CDR3 has 15 residues. Trimming pared 0 bases from V and 5 bases from J, leaving 14 bases between. The germline gives CDR1 SGHRS, CDR2 YFSETQ.

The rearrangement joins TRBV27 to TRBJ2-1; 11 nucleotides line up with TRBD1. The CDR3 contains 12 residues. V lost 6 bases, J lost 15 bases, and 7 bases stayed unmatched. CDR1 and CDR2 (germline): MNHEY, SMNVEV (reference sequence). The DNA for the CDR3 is TGTGCCAGCAGCCCAAGGACAGGGGGCCTGTTCTTC. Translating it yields CASSPRTGGLFF.

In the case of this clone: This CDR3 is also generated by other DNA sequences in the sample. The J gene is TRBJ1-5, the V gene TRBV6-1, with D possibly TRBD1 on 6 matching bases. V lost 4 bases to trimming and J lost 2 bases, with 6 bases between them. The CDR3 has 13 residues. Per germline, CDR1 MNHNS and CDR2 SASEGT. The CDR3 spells CASSGTGNQPQHF. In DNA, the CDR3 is TGTGCCAGCAGTGGGACAGGCAATCAGCCCCAGCATTTT.

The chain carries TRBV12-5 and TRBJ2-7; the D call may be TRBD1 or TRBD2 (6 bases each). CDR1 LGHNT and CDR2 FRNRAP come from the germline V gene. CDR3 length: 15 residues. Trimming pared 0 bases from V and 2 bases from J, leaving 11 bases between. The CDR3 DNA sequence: TGTGCTAGTGGTTTGGTAGGGGGGAAACCCTACGAGCAGTACTTC. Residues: CASGLVGGKPYEQYF.

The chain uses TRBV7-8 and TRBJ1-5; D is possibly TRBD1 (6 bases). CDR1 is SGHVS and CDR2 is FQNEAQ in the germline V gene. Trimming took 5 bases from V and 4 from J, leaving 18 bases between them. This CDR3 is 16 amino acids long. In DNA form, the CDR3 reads TGTGCCAGCAGCCCATTCGTAGGGGGTGGGAATCAGCCCCAGCATTTT. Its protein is CASSPFVGGGNQPQHF.

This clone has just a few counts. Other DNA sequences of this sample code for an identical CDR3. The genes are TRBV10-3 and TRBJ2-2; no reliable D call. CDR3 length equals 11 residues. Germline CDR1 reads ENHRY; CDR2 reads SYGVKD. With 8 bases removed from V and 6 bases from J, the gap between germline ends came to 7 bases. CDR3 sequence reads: CAISGAGELFF. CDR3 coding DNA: TGTGCCATCTCTGGCGCCGGGGAGCTGTTTTTT.

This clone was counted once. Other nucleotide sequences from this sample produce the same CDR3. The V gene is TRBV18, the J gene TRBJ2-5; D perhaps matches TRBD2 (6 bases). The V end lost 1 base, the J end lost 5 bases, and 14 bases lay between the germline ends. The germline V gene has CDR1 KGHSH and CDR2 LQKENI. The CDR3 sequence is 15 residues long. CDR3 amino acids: CASSPLAVPGETQYF. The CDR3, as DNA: TGTGCCAGCTCACCACTAGCGGTTCCGGGCGAGACCCAGTACTTC.

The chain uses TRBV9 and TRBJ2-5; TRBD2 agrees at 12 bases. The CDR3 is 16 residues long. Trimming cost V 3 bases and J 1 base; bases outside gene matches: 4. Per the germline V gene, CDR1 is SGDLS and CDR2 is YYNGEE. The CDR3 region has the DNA TGTGCCAGCAGCGGAGGACTAGCGGGGACCCAAGAGACCCAGTACTTC. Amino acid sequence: CASSGGLAGTQETQYF.

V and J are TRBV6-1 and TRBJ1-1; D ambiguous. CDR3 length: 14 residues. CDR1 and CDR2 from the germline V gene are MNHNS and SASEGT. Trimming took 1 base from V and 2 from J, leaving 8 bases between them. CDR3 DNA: TGTGCCAGCAGTGAAGGGAGCAGAAACACTGAAGCTTTCTTT. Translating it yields CASSEGSRNTEAFF.

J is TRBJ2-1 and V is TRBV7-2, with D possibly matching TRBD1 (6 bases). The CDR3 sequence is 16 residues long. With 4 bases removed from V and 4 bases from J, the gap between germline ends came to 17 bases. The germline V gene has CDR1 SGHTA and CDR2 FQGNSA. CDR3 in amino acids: CASSSTGQGPYNEQFF. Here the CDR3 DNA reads TGTGCCAGCAGCTCGACGGGGCAGGGGCCTTACAATGAGCAGTTCTTC.

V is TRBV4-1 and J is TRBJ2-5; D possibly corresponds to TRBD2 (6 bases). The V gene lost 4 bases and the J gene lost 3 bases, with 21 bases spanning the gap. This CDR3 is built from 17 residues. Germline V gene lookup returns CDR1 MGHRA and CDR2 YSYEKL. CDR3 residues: CASSPQGPGLLKETQYF. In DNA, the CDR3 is TGCGCCAGCAGCCCCCAAGGGCCAGGACTACTTAAAGAGACCCAGTACTTC.

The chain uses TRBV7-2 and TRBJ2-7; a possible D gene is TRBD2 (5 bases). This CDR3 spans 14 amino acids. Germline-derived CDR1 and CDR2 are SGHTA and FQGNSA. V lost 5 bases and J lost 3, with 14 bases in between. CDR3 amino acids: CASSLPGGSYEQYF. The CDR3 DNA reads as TGTGCCAGCAGCCTCCCCGGTGGGAGCTACGAGCAGTACTTC.

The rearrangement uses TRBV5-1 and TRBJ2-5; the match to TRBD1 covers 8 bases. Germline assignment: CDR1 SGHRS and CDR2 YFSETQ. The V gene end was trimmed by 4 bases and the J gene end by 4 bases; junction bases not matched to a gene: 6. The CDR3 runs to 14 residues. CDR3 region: CASSQGQVAETQYF. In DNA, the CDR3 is TGCGCCAGCAGCCAGGGACAGGTAGCAGAGACCCAGTACTTC.

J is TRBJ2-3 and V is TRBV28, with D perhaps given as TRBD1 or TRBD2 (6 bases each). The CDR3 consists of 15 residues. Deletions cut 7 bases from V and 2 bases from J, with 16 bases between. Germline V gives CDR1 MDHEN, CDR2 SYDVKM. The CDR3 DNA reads TGTGCCAGCATGGGGGGCACCCTCGACACAGATACGCAGTATTTT. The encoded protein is CASMGGTLDTDTQYF.

This chain's CDR3 is CASSRPGVVDEQYF. In DNA, the CDR3 is TGTGCCAGCAGTCGCCCCGGGGTTGTGGACGAGCAGTACTTC. This sequence joins TRBV28 and TRBJ2-7; tentative D call: TRBD2 (5 bases). The CDR3 contains 14 residues. V dropped 5 bases and J dropped 5 bases, with 16 bases sitting between them. Germline values: CDR1 MDHEN, CDR2 SYDVKM.

CDR3 nucleotides: TGTGCCAGCAGCGGCCGGGGCCAGGGATCCTACAATGAGCAGTTCTTC. It yields the protein CASSGRGQGSYNEQFF. The chain recombines TRBV9 with TRBJ2-1; D is tentatively TRBD1 or TRBD2 (5 bases each). Germline V gives CDR1 SGDLS, CDR2 YYNGEE. V was cut by 3 bases and J by 1 base, with 14 bases left in between. The CDR3 loop spans 16 amino acids.

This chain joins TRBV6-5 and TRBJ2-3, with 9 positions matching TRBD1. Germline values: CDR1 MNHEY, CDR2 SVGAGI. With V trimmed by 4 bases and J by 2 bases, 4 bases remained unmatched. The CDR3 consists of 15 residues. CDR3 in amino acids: CASSSHRGPTDTQYF. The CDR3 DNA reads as TGTGCCAGCAGTTCCCACAGGGGGCCCACAGATACGCAGTATTTT.

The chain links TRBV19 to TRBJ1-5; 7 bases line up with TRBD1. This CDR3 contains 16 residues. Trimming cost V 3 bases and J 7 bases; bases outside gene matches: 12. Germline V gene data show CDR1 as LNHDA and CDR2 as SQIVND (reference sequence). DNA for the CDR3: TGTGCCAGTAGTATCTCTTCGGGACAGTCGAGACAGCCCCAGCATTTT. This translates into CASSISSGQSRQPQHF.

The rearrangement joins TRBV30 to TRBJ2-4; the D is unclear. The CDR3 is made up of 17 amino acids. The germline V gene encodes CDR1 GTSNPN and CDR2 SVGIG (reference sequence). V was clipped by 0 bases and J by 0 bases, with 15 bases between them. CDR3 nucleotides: TGTGCCTGGAGTGTTTTTACGGGTGAACTAGCCAAAAACATTCAGTACTTC. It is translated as CAWSVFTGELAKNIQYF.

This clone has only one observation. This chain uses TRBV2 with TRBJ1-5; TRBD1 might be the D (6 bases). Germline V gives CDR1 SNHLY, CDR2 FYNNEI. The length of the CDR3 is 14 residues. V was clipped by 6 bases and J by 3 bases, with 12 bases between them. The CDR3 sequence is CASRVGGLNQPQHF. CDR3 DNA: TGTGCCAGCAGGGTGGGGGGCCTCAATCAGCCCCAGCATTTT.

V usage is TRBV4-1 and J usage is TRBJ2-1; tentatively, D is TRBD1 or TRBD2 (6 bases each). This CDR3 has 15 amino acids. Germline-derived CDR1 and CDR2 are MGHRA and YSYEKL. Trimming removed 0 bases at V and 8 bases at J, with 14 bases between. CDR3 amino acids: CASSQEESRGDEQFF. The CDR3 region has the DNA TGCGCCAGCAGCCAAGAAGAGTCTAGGGGGGATGAGCAGTTCTTC.

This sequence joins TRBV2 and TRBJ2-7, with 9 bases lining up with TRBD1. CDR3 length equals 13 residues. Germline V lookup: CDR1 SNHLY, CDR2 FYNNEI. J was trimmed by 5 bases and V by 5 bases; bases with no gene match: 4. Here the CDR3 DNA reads TGTGCCAGCAGTTCGGACAGGGGTAACGAGCAGTACTTC. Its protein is CASSSDRGNEQYF.

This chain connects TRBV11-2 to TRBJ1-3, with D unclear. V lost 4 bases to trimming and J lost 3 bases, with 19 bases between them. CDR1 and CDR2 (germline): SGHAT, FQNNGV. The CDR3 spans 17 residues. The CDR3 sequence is CASSSLGFEGFGNTIYF. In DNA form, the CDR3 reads TGTGCCAGCAGCTCCCTCGGGTTCGAGGGATTTGGAAACACCATATATTTT.

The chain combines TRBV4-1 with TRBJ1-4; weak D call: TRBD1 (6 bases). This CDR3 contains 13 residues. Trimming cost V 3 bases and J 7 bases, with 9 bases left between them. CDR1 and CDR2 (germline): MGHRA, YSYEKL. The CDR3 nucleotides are TGCGCCAGCAGCCAGTCAGGGGCTGAAAAACTGTTTTTT. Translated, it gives CASSQSGAEKLFF.

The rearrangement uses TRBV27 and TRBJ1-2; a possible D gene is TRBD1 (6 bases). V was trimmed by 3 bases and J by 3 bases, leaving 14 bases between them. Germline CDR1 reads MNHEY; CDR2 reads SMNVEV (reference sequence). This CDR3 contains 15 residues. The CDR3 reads CASSFRSGGHYGYTF. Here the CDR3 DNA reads TGTGCCAGCAGTTTTAGATCGGGGGGCCACTATGGCTACACCTTC.

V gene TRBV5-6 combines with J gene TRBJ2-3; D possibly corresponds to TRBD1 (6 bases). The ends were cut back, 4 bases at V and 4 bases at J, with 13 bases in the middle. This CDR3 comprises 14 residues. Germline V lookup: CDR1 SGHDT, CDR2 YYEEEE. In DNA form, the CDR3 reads TGTGCCAGCAGCGGCTCCCAGGGGCCAGATACGCAGTATTTT. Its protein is CASSGSQGPDTQYF. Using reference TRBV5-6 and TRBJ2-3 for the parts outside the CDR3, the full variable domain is DAGVTQSPTHLIKTRGQQVTLRCSPKSGHDTVSWYQQALGQGPQFIFQYYEEEERQRGNFPDRFSGHQFPNYSSELNVNALLLGDSALYLCASSGSQGPDTQYFGPGTRLTVL.

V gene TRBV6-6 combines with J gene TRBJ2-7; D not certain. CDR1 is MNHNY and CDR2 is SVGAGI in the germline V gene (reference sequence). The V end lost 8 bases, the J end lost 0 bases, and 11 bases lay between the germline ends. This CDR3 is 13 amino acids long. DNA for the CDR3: TGTGCCAGCTCCGTGGCTAACTCCTACGAGCAGTACTTC. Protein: CASSVANSYEQYF.

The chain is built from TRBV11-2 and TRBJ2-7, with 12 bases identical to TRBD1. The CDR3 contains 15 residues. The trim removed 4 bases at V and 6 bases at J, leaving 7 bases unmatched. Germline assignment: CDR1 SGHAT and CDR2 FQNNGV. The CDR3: CASSSPGQGAVEQYF. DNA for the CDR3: TGTGCCAGCAGCTCTCCGGGACAGGGGGCCGTCGAGCAGTACTTC.

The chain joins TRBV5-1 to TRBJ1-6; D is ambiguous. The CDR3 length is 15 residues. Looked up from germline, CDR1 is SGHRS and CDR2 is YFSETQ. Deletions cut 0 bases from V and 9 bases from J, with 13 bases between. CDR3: CASSLAEGFISPLHF. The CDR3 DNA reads TGCGCCAGCAGCTTGGCCGAAGGGTTTATTTCACCCCTCCACTTT.

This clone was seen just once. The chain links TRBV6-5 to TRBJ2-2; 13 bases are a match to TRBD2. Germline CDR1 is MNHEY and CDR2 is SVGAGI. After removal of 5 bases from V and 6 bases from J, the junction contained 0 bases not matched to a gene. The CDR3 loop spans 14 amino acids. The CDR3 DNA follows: TGTGCCAGCAGTGGACTAGCGGGAGCCGGGGAGCTGTTTTTT. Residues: CASSGLAGAGELFF.